This is a list of T cell receptor beta chains from one sample in a study of post-analysis software for immune sequencing data. TCRdb used MiXCR to reprocess the PCR reads, holding one entry per CDR3 protein. The table lists roughly 670,000 distinct CDR3 sequences, over 45% of them singletons. Specimen: blood. These receptors originate from a girl aged 2-10 years with multiple sclerosis. Each CDR3 is given with its conserved first and last residue. Fields, in order: D gene, J gene, clone size, V gene, CDR3 protein, CDR3 DNA. The D gene is left open where the match is weak. Clone sizes are given selectively: once, few, many, or a class where the clone is expanded.

>TRBD1|TRBJ1-2|-|TRBV6-5
CASSEGDRDGGGYTF
TGTGCCAGCAGCGAAGGCGACAGGGACGGTGGGGGCTACACCTTC
>-|TRBJ1-2|few|TRBV7-2
CASSSRGYGYTF
TGTGCCAGCAGCTCCAGGGGCTATGGCTACACCTTC
>-|TRBJ2-7|few|TRBV12-3/TRBV12-4
CASSSGQNYEQYF
TGTGCCAGCAGCTCCGGACAGAACTACGAGCAGTACTTC
>TRBD2|TRBJ2-5|few|TRBV7-2
CASSWTRSETQYF
TGTGCCAGCAGCTGGACTAGATCTGAGACCCAGTACTTC
>TRBD2|TRBJ2-3|once|TRBV4-1
CASSQDPASGGADLNTDTQYF
TGCGCCAGCAGCCAAGATCCCGCTAGCGGGGGTGCCGATCTTAACACAGATACGCAGTATTTT
>-|TRBJ2-3|-|TRBV12-3/TRBV12-4
CTSRIGDSSTDTQYF
TGTACCAGCAGGATCGGGGACTCTAGCACAGATACGCAGTATTTT
>-|TRBJ2-1|few|TRBV12-3/TRBV12-4
CASSLDESYNEQFF
TGTGCCAGCAGTTTAGACGAATCCTACAATGAGCAGTTCTTC
>-|TRBJ2-1|-|TRBV3-1
CASGKGNEQFF
TGTGCCAGCGGAAAGGGAAATGAGCAGTTCTTC
>TRBD1|TRBJ1-1|few|TRBV5-1
CASSFEGAGTEAFF
TGCGCCAGCAGCTTCGAGGGGGCGGGGACTGAAGCTTTCTTT
>-|TRBJ2-7|-|TRBV7-9
CASHLWGGQSFYEQYF
TGTGCCAGCCACTTGTGGGGGGGCCAGAGCTTCTACGAGCAGTACTTC
>TRBD1|TRBJ2-4|few|TRBV7-2
CASSLQGAGNIQYF
TGTGCCAGCAGCTTACAGGGGGCCGGAAACATTCAGTACTTC
>TRBD2|TRBJ2-1|-|TRBV10-3
CAIGQTSGDNEQFF
TGTGCCATCGGTCAGACTAGCGGAGACAATGAGCAGTTCTTC
>-|TRBJ1-6|-|TRBV6-6
CASSYFPGEGSPLHF
TGTGCCAGCAGTTACTTCCCGGGGGAAGGATCACCCCTCCACTTT
>TRBD1|TRBJ2-4|few|TRBV4-1
CASGQGDIQYF
TGCGCCAGCGGGCAGGGGGACATTCAGTACTTC
>-|TRBJ2-3|-|TRBV29-1
CSVLQADTQYF
TGCAGCGTTTTACAGGCAGATACGCAGTATTTT
>-|TRBJ2-3|few|TRBV12-3/TRBV12-4
CASRSSIDTQYF
TGTGCCAGCAGGTCCTCGATAGATACGCAGTATTTT
>-|TRBJ1-1|-|TRBV3-1
CASSQPGVTTEAFF
TGTGCCAGCAGCCAACCAGGGGTAACCACTGAAGCTTTCTTT
>-|TRBJ2-5|few|TRBV7-9
CASSPPGFPGGTQYF
TGTGCCAGCAGCCCCCCTGGGTTTCCAGGTGGGACCCAGTACTTC
>-|TRBJ2-1|-|TRBV10-3
CSSGAKDEQFF
TGCTCCTCGGGGGCGAAGGATGAGCAGTTCTTC
>TRBD2|TRBJ2-7|-|TRBV10-3
CAISEGTSSYEQYF
TGTGCCATCAGTGAGGGGACTAGTTCCTACGAGCAGTACTTC
>TRBD1|TRBJ2-1|once|TRBV29-1
CSVPGGRYNEQFF
TGCAGCGTTCCAGGGGGCCGCTACAATGAGCAGTTCTTC
>-|TRBJ2-5|-|TRBV4-2
CASSQGQEQETQYF
TGTGCCAGCAGCCAAGGACAGGAGCAAGAGACCCAGTACTTC
>-|TRBJ2-3|-|TRBV4-3
CASSLGPGTDTQYF
TGCGCCAGCAGCCTCGGACCAGGCACAGATACGCAGTATTTT
>-|TRBJ1-5|-|TRBV29-1
CSVASFGGNQPQHF
TGCAGCGTTGCTAGCTTTGGGGGAAATCAGCCCCAGCATTTT
>-|TRBJ1-2|-|TRBV12-3/TRBV12-4
CASSLLGDPHGYTF
TGTGCCAGCAGTTTATTAGGTGACCCCCATGGCTACACCTTC
>-|TRBJ2-1|few|TRBV25-1
CASGGVPRDSDNEQFF
TGTGCCAGCGGGGGTGTCCCGCGGGACAGCGACAATGAGCAGTTCTTC
>-|TRBJ2-1|-|TRBV12-3/TRBV12-4
CASSFGTSSYNEQFF
TGTGCCAGCAGTTTCGGTACGAGCTCCTACAATGAGCAGTTCTTC
>TRBD1|TRBJ1-6|once|TRBV2
CASSPPGQGPSSYNSPLHF
TGTGCCAGCAGCCCTCCGGGACAGGGACCTAGCTCCTATAATTCACCCCTCCACTTT